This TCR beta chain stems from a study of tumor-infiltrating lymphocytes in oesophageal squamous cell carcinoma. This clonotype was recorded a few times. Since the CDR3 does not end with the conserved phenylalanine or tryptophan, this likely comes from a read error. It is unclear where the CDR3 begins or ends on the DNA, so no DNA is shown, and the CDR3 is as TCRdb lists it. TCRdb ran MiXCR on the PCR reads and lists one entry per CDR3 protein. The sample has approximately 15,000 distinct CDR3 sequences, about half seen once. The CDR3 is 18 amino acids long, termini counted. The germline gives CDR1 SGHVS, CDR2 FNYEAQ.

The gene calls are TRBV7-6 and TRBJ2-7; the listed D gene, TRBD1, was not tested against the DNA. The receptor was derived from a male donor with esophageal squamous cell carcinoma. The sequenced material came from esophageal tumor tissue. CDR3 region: CASSSYRGEGAYGYTFGS.